This note documents a single T cell receptor beta chain sequence. Antigen unknown. The germline V gene has CDR1 SQVTM and CDR2 ANQGSEA. With V trimmed by 6 bases and J by 3 bases, 17 bases remained unmatched. The CDR3 sequence is 16 residues long. This sample is drawn from a study of response to subunit inactivated influenza vaccine. Whole-study findings and limits: The authors proposed limited new T cell recruitment per seasonal influenza vaccination.

TCRdb fed the RT-PCR reads into MiXCR, producing one record per CDR3 protein. The table has 750,000 to 850,000 distinct CDR3 sequences, less than 20% seen once. The chain joins TRBV29-1 to TRBJ2-7; TRBD1 agrees at 7 bases. This sequence was found in a man between 45 and 60 years old who received an inactivated influenza vaccine. Specimen: PBMCs from blood, collected approximately 5 days after vaccination. CDR3 sequence (DNA): TGCAGCGTCGTTAGATCTTGGGGACAGTACCTCTACGAGCAGTACTTC. Protein product: CSVVRSWGQYLYEQYF.